These T cell receptor beta chains were read from a single sample in a study of blood T cell repertoires in COVID-19. Sequencing was performed with immunoSEQ multiplex PCR; in TCRdb, only in-frame clones are kept and a portion is missing. The sample carries approximately 260,000 clones, approximately 80% recorded once. Sequenced input: peripheral blood. The receptors come from a woman of 80 years or more with active or convalescent COVID-19. Both conserved end residues are part of each CDR3. D genes are given only for firm matches. Clone size is stated in some rows and not others, as once, few, many or a class when expanded.

d_call	v_call	j_call	clone_size	cdr3_nt	cdr3_aa
NA	TRBV5-1	TRBJ2-3	NA	TGCGCCAGCAGCTTAGGACGGGACACAGATACGCAGTATTTT	CASSLGRDTDTQYF
NA	TRBV5-1	TRBJ1-1	once	TGCGCCAGCAGCTTGGAGGGCGGGATGAACACTGAAGCTTTCTTT	CASSLEGGMNTEAFF
TRBD1	TRBV15	TRBJ1-5	NA	TGTGCCACCAGCAGAAAAACCGGGACAGTGAATCAGCCCCAGCATTTT	CATSRKTGTVNQPQHF
TRBD2	TRBV9	TRBJ2-1	once	TGTGCCAGCAGCGTAGAAGGAGCGGGATACAATGAGCAGTTCTTC	CASSVEGAGYNEQFF
TRBD2	TRBV14	TRBJ2-3	NA	TGTGCCAGCAGCCATTTGGGGACTACTAGCACAGATACGCAGTATTTT	CASSHLGTTSTDTQYF
NA	TRBV7-9	TRBJ1-4	once	TGTGCCAGCAGCTTAGCTGACAGTAATGAAAAACTGTTTTTT	CASSLADSNEKLFF
TRBD1	TRBV5-1	TRBJ1-1	NA	TGCGCCAGCAGCACCGGACAGGGGCAGATGATCACTGAAGCTTTCTTT	CASSTGQGQMITEAFF
NA	TRBV7-2	TRBJ1-1	NA	TGTGCCAGCAGTGGACTGTTAGCTGAAGCTTTCTTT	CASSGLLAEAFF
NA	TRBV19	TRBJ1-2	few	TGTGCCAGTAGTAGACCCCGGGAGTCGAACTATGGCTACACCTTC	CASSRPRESNYGYTF
TRBD2	TRBV6-2/TRBV6-3	TRBJ2-7	NA	TGTGCCAGCAGTTACATGGGCGGGGGCGAGCAGTACTTC	CASSYMGGGEQYF
TRBD2	TRBV9	TRBJ2-3	few	TGTGCCAGCAGCCCCCGGACTAGCGGAGATACGCAGTATTTT	CASSPRTSGDTQYF
NA	TRBV5-4	TRBJ1-2	NA	TGTGCCAGCAGCTTGGGGCGAGGGGGCTACACCTTC	CASSLGRGGYTF
NA	TRBV12-3/TRBV12-4	TRBJ1-6	NA	TGTGCCAGCAGGGGGCAGGGGATGTCACCCCTCCACTTT	CASRGQGMSPLHF
NA	TRBV7-9	TRBJ1-2	NA	TGTGCCAGCAGCTTAGCGGGGGGTCATGGAAGCTACACCTTC	CASSLAGGHGSYTF
NA	TRBV28	TRBJ1-6	NA	TGTGCCAGCAACTCTCATAAGTCACCCCTCCACTTT	CASNSHKSPLHF
TRBD2	TRBV6-5	TRBJ2-1	NA	TGTGCCAGCAGGGGCGGGGGGGTAGACAATGAGCAGTTCTTC	CASRGGGVDNEQFF
NA	TRBV5-1	TRBJ2-3	NA	TGCGCCAGCAGCCCGGCCGGACAAATGAACACAGATACGCAGTATTTT	CASSPAGQMNTDTQYF
TRBD2	TRBV5-1	TRBJ2-1	NA	TGCGCCAGCAGATTCGATAGCGGGAGCTCCTACAATGAGCAGTTCTTC	CASRFDSGSSYNEQFF
NA	TRBV24-1	TRBJ2-5	NA	TGTGCCACCAGTGATTTGGGGGGGTACCAAGAGACCCAGTACTTC	CATSDLGGYQETQYF
TRBD1	TRBV18	TRBJ1-2	few	TGTGCCAGCTCACAAGGACAGGGTGGCTTTCGTGGCTACACCTTC	CASSQGQGGFRGYTF
NA	TRBV3-1/TRBV3-2	TRBJ1-1	NA	TGTGCCAGCAGCCAAGGTTCAGGGGTGGCTTTCTTT	CASSQGSGVAFF
TRBD1	TRBV6-5	TRBJ1-2	NA	TGTGCCAGCAGACCGGGACAGTTATTCTATGGCTACACCTTC	CASRPGQLFYGYTF
NA	TRBV5-1	TRBJ1-2	few	TGCGCCAGCAGCGCCGGACAGATCGGATATGGCTACACCTTC	CASSAGQIGYGYTF
TRBD2	TRBV9	TRBJ2-5	NA	TGTGCCAGCAGCGTATCCCAGGGAGGGGAGACCCAGTACTTC	CASSVSQGGETQYF
TRBD1	TRBV7-2	TRBJ2-2	NA	TGTGCCAGCAGCCCGGGGACAGTCACCGGGGAGCTGTTTTTT	CASSPGTVTGELFF
TRBD1	TRBV3-1/TRBV3-2	TRBJ2-2	NA	TGTGCCAGCAGCCAAGAGGTCGGGGACAGGGGGCTCACCGGGGAGCTGTTTTTT	CASSQEVGDRGLTGELFF
TRBD2	TRBV6-6	TRBJ2-3	few	TGTGCCAGCAGTTACTTCCTAGCGGGAGGTTCAGATACGCAGTATTTT	CASSYFLAGGSDTQYF
NA	TRBV27	TRBJ1-5	NA	TGTGCCAGCAGTTTAAGGGAGTTCCAGATTCAGCCCCAGCATTTT	CASSLREFQIQPQHF
NA	TRBV5-5	TRBJ1-1	NA	TGTGCCAGCAGCTTGGACAGGGACACTGAAGCTTTCTTT	CASSLDRDTEAFF
TRBD1	TRBV5-1	TRBJ1-4	NA	TGCGCCAGCAGCTTGGGAACAGGGGGAGGAGAAAAACTGTTTTTT	CASSLGTGGGEKLFF
NA	TRBV7-9	TRBJ1-1	NA	TGTGCCAGCAGCTTAGCACAGGGAAATACTGAAGCTTTCTTT	CASSLAQGNTEAFF
NA	TRBV7-6	TRBJ1-3	NA	TGTGCCAGCAGCCTTGATCGGAGGTCCCCTGGAAACACCATATATTTT	CASSLDRRSPGNTIYF
NA	TRBV11-3	TRBJ1-5	NA	TGTGCCAGCAGCTTAGATGGCAGGGATAGCAATCAGCCCCAGCATTTT	CASSLDGRDSNQPQHF
TRBD2	TRBV27	TRBJ2-7	NA	TGTGCCAGCAGTGCGGGGGGGGCTTCCGACGAGCAGTACTTC	CASSAGGASDEQYF
NA	TRBV9	TRBJ1-5	NA	TGTGCCAGCAGCGTAGACCACGGGAATCAGCCCCAGCATTTT	CASSVDHGNQPQHF
TRBD1	TRBV28	TRBJ1-4	NA	TGTGCCAGCAGTATACAGGGGGCCCCTAATGAAAAACTGTTTTTT	CASSIQGAPNEKLFF
NA	TRBV21-1	TRBJ1-1	NA	TGTGCCAGCAGCCGACGGACAGGGATGAACACTGAAGCTTTCTTT	CASSRRTGMNTEAFF
TRBD1	TRBV6-4	TRBJ1-2	NA	TGTGCCAGCAGTGTGGGACAGGGGAGCTATGGCTACACCTTC	CASSVGQGSYGYTF
NA	TRBV21-1	TRBJ2-1	NA	TGTGCCAGCAGCAAAACCGGGGGGAGCTCCTACAATGAGCAGTTCTTC	CASSKTGGSSYNEQFF
NA	TRBV6-1	TRBJ1-5	NA	TGTGCCAGCAGTGAGCAGGGGACGGGCAATCAGCCCCAGCATTTT	CASSEQGTGNQPQHF
NA	TRBV11-2	TRBJ1-1	NA	TGTGCCAGCAGCTTAGTTTCGAAGACTAACACTGAAGCTTTCTTT	CASSLVSKTNTEAFF
TRBD1	TRBV27	TRBJ1-1	NA	TGTGCCAGCAGTTTTAGGACAGGGGACACTGAAGCTTTCTTT	CASSFRTGDTEAFF
NA	TRBV28	TRBJ1-2	NA	TGTGCCAGCAGTCCAACGGGACTCCTCTATGGCTACACCTTC	CASSPTGLLYGYTF